The 27 T cell receptor beta chains reported below all come from one sample, sequenced in a study of glioma-infiltrating T cells after dendritic cell vaccination. Sample time point: after dendritic cell vaccination, including at tumor progression/relapse. Data came from immunoSEQ multiplex PCR; TCRdb stores just in-frame clones and leaves some out. The sample has roughly 85,000 clones, about 85% seen once; the top ten hold roughly 8.4%. This sample comprised blood, obtained after dendritic cell vaccination. The source is a human donor with glioblastoma.

The chain has TRBV7-2 and TRBJ2-7; tentative D call: TRBD2 (5 bases). This CDR3 is built from 12 residues. The germline CDR1 and CDR2 sequences are SGHTA and FQGNSA. Trimming removed 5 bases from V and 6 bases from J, with 11 bases in between. CDR3 amino acids: CASSPGGSEQYF. The CDR3 nucleotides are TGTGCCAGCAGCCCAGGAGGTAGCGAGCAGTACTTC. Full variable domain (outside the CDR3, taken from reference TRBV7-2 and TRBJ2-7): GAGVSQSPSNKVTEKGKDVELRCDPISGHTALYWYRQSLGQGLEFLIYFQGNSAPDKSGLPSDRFSAERTGGSVSTLTIQRTQQEDSAVYLCASSPGGSEQYFGPGTRLTVT.

The rearrangement joins TRBV18 to TRBJ1-1; possibly TRBD1 for D (5 bases). The CDR3 totals 16 residues. Trimming took off 0 bases at V and 1 base at J, with 12 bases between the two ends. CDR1 KGHSH and CDR2 LQKENI come from the germline V gene. CDR3 sequence: CASSPPVGGANTEAFF. In DNA form, the CDR3 reads TGTGCCAGCTCACCACCTGTGGGCGGGGCGAACACTGAAGCTTTCTTT.

The genes are TRBV7-9 and TRBJ2-3; 12 nucleotides match TRBD1. CDR3 length equals 17 residues. The ends lost 3 bases at V and 4 bases at J; junction bases unmatched: 8. Germline V lookup: CDR1 SEHNR, CDR2 FQNEAQ (reference sequence). CDR3 amino acids: CASSFLPGQGAADTQYF. CDR3 bases: TGTGCCAGCAGCTTCCTACCGGGACAGGGGGCGGCAGATACGCAGTATTTT.

The V and J genes are TRBV7-9 and TRBJ2-2; 9 bases are a match to TRBD1. Per germline, CDR1 SEHNR and CDR2 FQNEAQ (reference sequence). The ends lost 4 bases at V and 5 bases at J; junction bases unmatched: 5. The CDR3 sequence is 15 residues long. CDR3 region: CASSYGTGRTGELFF. As DNA, the CDR3 is TGTGCCAGCAGCTACGGGACAGGGCGGACCGGGGAGCTGTTTTTT. Looking up the rest from reference TRBV7-9 and TRBJ2-2 gives the full variable domain: DTGVSQNPRHKITKRGQNVTFRCDPISEHNRLYWYRQTLGQGPEFLTYFQNEAQLEKSRLLSDRFSAERPKGSFSTLEIQRTEQGDSAMYLCASSYGTGRTGELFFGEGSRLTVL.

The chain carries TRBV9 and TRBJ1-2; no reliable D call. CDR1 and CDR2 (germline): SGDLS, YYNGEE. The CDR3 is 15 residues long. Trimming took 3 bases from V and 7 from J, leaving 19 bases between them. CDR3 in DNA: TGTGCCAGCAGCGGCGGGGTGGGTAAAATCTCTGGCTACACCTTC. It translates to CASSGGVGKISGYTF.

The chain employs TRBV29-1 and TRBJ2-3, with TRBD2 matching 7 bases. The germline CDR1 and CDR2 sequences are SQVTM and ANQGSEA. Trimming cost V 6 bases and J 1 base; bases outside gene matches: 10. CDR3 length: 15 residues. This chain's CDR3 is CSVTDGGTGTDTQYF. CDR3 coding DNA: TGCAGCGTGACCGACGGGGGGACCGGCACAGATACGCAGTATTTT.

This chain connects TRBV19 to TRBJ1-5; TRBD1 matches at 8 bases. The CDR3 extends over 16 amino acids. V lost 3 bases, J lost 3 bases, and 7 bases stayed unmatched. CDR1 and CDR2 (germline): LNHDA, SQIVND (reference sequence). The CDR3 coding sequence is TGTGCCAGTAGTATTTTACAGGGGGGTAACAATCAGCCCCAGCATTTT. It encodes CASSILQGGNNQPQHF. Variable domain in full (rest from reference TRBV19 and TRBJ1-5): DGGITQSPKYLFRKEGQNVTLSCEQNLNHDAMYWYRQDPGQGLRLIYYSQIVNDFQKGDIAEGYSVSREKKESFPLTVTSAQKNPTAFYLCASSILQGGNNQPQHFGDGTRLSIL.

V and J are TRBV4-1 and TRBJ2-6; 8 nucleotides align to TRBD1. Trimming at V came to 2 bases and at J to 0 bases, leaving 6 bases not matched to a gene. In germline, CDR1 is MGHRA, CDR2 YSYEKL. The CDR3 consists of 18 residues. CDR3: CASSQSGGLGSGANVLTF. In DNA, the CDR3 is TGCGCCAGCAGCCAATCAGGGGGCCTAGGCTCTGGGGCCAACGTCCTGACTTTC.

About this clone itself: This sample also contains other DNA sequences that code for the same CDR3. This rearrangement joins TRBV7-9 to TRBJ2-7, with TRBD2 matching 12 bases. Germline V gene lookup returns CDR1 SEHNR and CDR2 FQNEAQ (reference sequence). V lost 3 bases and J lost 3; bases outside the gene matches: 0. The CDR3 covers 14 residues. The CDR3 sequence is CASSLTSGSYEQYF. DNA of the CDR3: TGTGCCAGCAGCTTGACTAGCGGGAGCTACGAGCAGTACTTC.

The V gene is TRBV4-3, the J gene TRBJ2-1, with a possible D match to TRBD1 (7 bases). In germline, CDR1 is LGHNA, CDR2 YSLEER. The CDR3 is made up of 14 amino acids. Between the trimmed V and J ends, which lost 0 bases and 16 bases, there was a span of 19 bases. The CDR3 reads CASSQDRVRDSQFF. The CDR3 DNA reads as TGCGCCAGCAGCCAAGATCGTGTGCGGGACAGCCAATTCTTC.

The sample holds one count of this clone. The chain combines TRBV7-9 with TRBJ1-5; D call uncertain. Trimming stripped 4 bases from V and 2 bases from J, with 9 bases between. The CDR3 totals 14 residues. Germline V gene lookup returns CDR1 SEHNR and CDR2 FQNEAQ (reference sequence). The DNA for the CDR3 is TGTGCCAGCAGCTCCGGGATTGGCAATCAGCCCCAGCATTTT. It translates to CASSSGIGNQPQHF.

CDR3 loop: CAGLGKYSGNTIYF. CDR3 in DNA: TGTGCCGGCCTCGGGAAATACTCTGGAAACACCATATATTTT. The genes are TRBV30 and TRBJ1-3; D is unresolved. Germline assignment: CDR1 GTSNPN and CDR2 SVGIG (reference sequence). Trimming took off 8 bases at V and 0 bases at J, with 14 bases between the two ends. CDR3 length: 14 residues.

The chain links TRBV5-6 to TRBJ2-1, with TRBD2 matching 7 bases. There are 14 residues in the CDR3. Germline V gene data show CDR1 as SGHDT and CDR2 as YYEEEE. The V gene end was trimmed by 7 bases and the J gene end by 7 bases; junction bases not matched to a gene: 11. CDR3 amino acids: CASGRGLVRNEQFF. The DNA of the CDR3 is TGTGCCAGCGGCCGAGGACTAGTGAGAAATGAGCAGTTCTTC.

This chain connects TRBV19 to TRBJ2-1; D unclear. With 7 bases removed from V and 2 bases from J, the gap between germline ends came to 18 bases. The CDR3 extends over 16 amino acids. Per the germline V gene, CDR1 is LNHDA and CDR2 is SQIVND (reference sequence). The CDR3 nucleotides read TGTGCCAGTACCCGGTCGACTTCATCCACCTACAATGAGCAGTTCTTC. Translated: CASTRSTSSTYNEQFF.

This chain joins TRBV4-2 and TRBJ2-5; 11 bases are shared with TRBD2. CDR3 length: 16 residues. With 1 base clipped from V and 3 bases from J, the junction kept 4 bases outside the gene matches. Germline V CDR1 and CDR2: LGHNA, YNFKEQ. The CDR3 spells CASSQGAGLAEETQYF. DNA for the CDR3: TGTGCCAGCAGCCAAGGGGCGGGACTAGCGGAAGAGACCCAGTACTTC.

The table lists this clone with a few counts. The chain recombines TRBV27 with TRBJ1-4, with D unclear. The CDR3 runs 14 residues. Trimming cost V 2 bases and J 2 bases, with 6 bases left between them. CDR1 MNHEY and CDR2 SMNVEV come from the germline V gene (reference sequence). The CDR3 loop reads CASSLRSTNEKLFF. CDR3 DNA sequence: TGTGCCAGCAGTTTACGTTCGACTAATGAAAAACTGTTTTTT.

The gene calls are TRBV5-6 and TRBJ2-1; 9 bases agree with TRBD2. The CDR3 is 17 amino acids. The V segment lost 3 bases and the J segment 2 bases; nucleotides outside the gene matches: 9. The V gene's germline CDR1 is SGHDT and CDR2 YYEEEE. The CDR3 region is CASSSAIAGVTYNEQFF. CDR3 coding DNA: TGTGCCAGCAGCTCAGCTATAGCGGGAGTTACCTACAATGAGCAGTTCTTC.

This sequence joins TRBV19 and TRBJ2-1, with 7 bases matching TRBD2. The CDR3 totals 16 residues. Germline lookup yields CDR1 LNHDA and CDR2 SQIVND (reference sequence). V lost 6 bases to trimming and J lost 0 bases; unmatched junction nucleotides: 8. The CDR3 region is CASRTTSVSSYNEQFF. The CDR3 region has the DNA TGTGCCAGTAGAACTACTAGCGTTAGCTCCTACAATGAGCAGTTCTTC.

This clone showed up just once. The rearrangement joins TRBV19 to TRBJ2-7, with 9 bases fitting TRBD1. CDR1 and CDR2 (germline): LNHDA, SQIVND (reference sequence). Trimming took 8 bases from V and 5 from J; bases not matched to a gene: 13. This CDR3 has 15 residues. CDR3 amino acids: CASSGLGQGVHEQYF. The DNA for the CDR3 is TGTGCCAGTTCCGGGCTGGGACAGGGTGTCCACGAGCAGTACTTC.

The chain links TRBV9 to TRBJ2-7; 7 bases are shared with TRBD2. The CDR3 contains 15 residues. The junction had 8 bases not matched to a gene; V was cut back by 0 bases and J by 5 bases. Germline V gene data show CDR1 as SGDLS and CDR2 as YYNGEE. The CDR3 sequence: CASSVVGGLNDEQYF. The CDR3 region has the DNA TGTGCCAGCAGCGTAGTCGGGGGGTTAAATGACGAGCAGTACTTC.

The V call is TRBV4-3, the J call TRBJ1-2, with D possibly being TRBD1 (5 bases). CDR1 LGHNA and CDR2 YSLEER come from the germline V gene. Trimming shortened V by 0 bases and J by 3 bases, and 8 bases separated the two germline ends. The CDR3 has 14 residues. CDR3 residues: CASSQDDRDYGYTF. CDR3 DNA: TGCGCCAGCAGCCAAGACGACAGAGACTATGGCTACACCTTC.

The chain couples TRBV6-5 to TRBJ1-2; tentative D call: TRBD1 (6 bases). With 6 bases removed from V and 0 bases from J, the gap between germline ends came to 11 bases. This CDR3 is built from 14 residues. Germline V gene sequence: CDR1 MNHEY, CDR2 SVGAGI. The DNA for the CDR3 is TGTGCCAGCAGCGACAGGAAGACTAACTATGGCTACACCTTC. Translating it yields CASSDRKTNYGYTF.

The chain links TRBV11-3 to TRBJ2-3; weak D call: TRBD1 (6 bases). The V end lost 4 bases, the J end lost 0 bases, and 14 bases lay between the germline ends. Germline V gene sequence: CDR1 SGHNT, CDR2 YENEEA. This CDR3 is built from 16 residues. CDR3 sequence reads: CASSYGQTPSTDTQYF. CDR3 coding DNA: TGTGCCAGCAGCTATGGACAGACCCCTAGCACAGATACGCAGTATTTT.

The chain recombines TRBV7-8 with TRBJ2-7, with D perhaps TRBD2 (5 bases). The CDR3 spans 14 residues. In germline, CDR1 is SGHVS, CDR2 FQNEAQ. V lost 6 bases and J lost 3, with 15 bases in between. This chain's CDR3 is CASSHERLDYEQYF. CDR3 nucleotide sequence: TGTGCCAGCAGTCATGAGCGGCTCGACTACGAGCAGTACTTC.

This clone has a single count. CDR3 DNA: TGTGCCAGCAGAAAGGGACGGGAGGGATCTGAAGCTTTCTTT. It codes for CASRKGREGSEAFF. V usage is TRBV6-5 and J usage is TRBJ1-1; D is possibly TRBD1 (5 bases). V was pared by 6 bases and J by 6 bases, with 17 bases between. There are 14 residues in the CDR3. CDR1 and CDR2 (germline): MNHEY, SVGAGI.

The sample holds one count of this clone. The chain uses TRBV6-5 and TRBJ1-1; D is perhaps TRBD1 (6 bases). The germline V gene encodes CDR1 MNHEY and CDR2 SVGAGI. The V and J ends lost 8 bases and 6 bases respectively, with 16 bases between them. CDR3 size: 13 residues. As DNA, the CDR3 is TGTGCCAGCGGGATTACAGGGTCGCCTGAAGCTTTCTTT. Translated, it gives CASGITGSPEAFF.

The rearrangement joins TRBV19 to TRBJ1-2; D is undetermined. This CDR3 has 14 residues. CDR1 and CDR2 (germline): LNHDA, SQIVND (reference sequence). Trimming removed 7 bases from V and 3 bases from J, with 15 bases in between. CDR3 DNA sequence: TGTGCCAGTAAGCTAGCCGACTGGGACTATGGCTACACCTTC. Residues: CASKLADWDYGYTF.